This T cell receptor beta chain stems from a study of shared clonotypes between healthy human individuals. Whole-study findings and limits: Rarefaction indicated that sorted-subset sequencing remained incomplete although depth was large.

V was clipped by 0 bases and J by 5 bases; unmatched bases: 3. The CDR3 consists of 14 residues. From germline, CDR1 is SGHNT and CDR2 YYREEE (reference sequence). Measured with immunoSEQ multiplex PCR; TCRdb has only the in-frame clones, and not every one. The data contain some 2,000,000 clones, about 94% of them seen just once; the ten biggest clones take up about 0.13%. Note on this clone: Its antigen is undetermined.

This chain uses TRBV5-4 with TRBJ2-7; 9 positions match TRBD1. This receptor was obtained from a man younger than 35 in good health. The sample consisted of naive CD4+ T cells sorted from blood. Subset specified: CD45RA+ positively selected. CDR3: CASSLVDRGDEQYF. The DNA for the CDR3 is TGTGCCAGCAGCTTGGTGGACAGGGGTGACGAGCAGTACTTC.